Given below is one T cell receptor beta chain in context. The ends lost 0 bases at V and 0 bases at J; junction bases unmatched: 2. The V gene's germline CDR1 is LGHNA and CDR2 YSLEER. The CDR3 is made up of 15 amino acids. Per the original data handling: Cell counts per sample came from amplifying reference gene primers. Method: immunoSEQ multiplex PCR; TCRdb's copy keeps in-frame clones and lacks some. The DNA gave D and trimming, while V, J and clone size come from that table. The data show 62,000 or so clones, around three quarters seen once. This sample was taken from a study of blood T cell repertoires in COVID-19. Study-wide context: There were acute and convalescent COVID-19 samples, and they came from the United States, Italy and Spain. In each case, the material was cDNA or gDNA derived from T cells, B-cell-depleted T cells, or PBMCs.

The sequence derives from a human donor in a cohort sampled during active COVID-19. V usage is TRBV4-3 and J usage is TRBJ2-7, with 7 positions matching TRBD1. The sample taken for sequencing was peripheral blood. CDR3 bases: TGCGCCAGCAGCCAAGAAGGGACAGCCTCCTACGAGCAGTACTTC. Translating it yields CASSQEGTASYEQYF.